This passage covers 12 T cell receptor beta chains from one sample sequenced in a study of CD8+ T cells in alopecia areata. Indicated treatment: oral pan-JAK inhibitor, 5-10 mg twice daily. RNA extraction was followed by reverse transcription into cDNA, which acted as the sequencing template. Libraries were prepared by immunoSEQ multiplex PCR; TCRdb keeps only in-frame clonotypes and omits some of them. The table shows approximately 150,000 clones, with around 59% occurring only once. Sequencing was performed on CD4+ T cells sorted from blood, taken at week 24, from a patient treated with tofacitinib. All receptors come from a human donor with alopecia areata.

The chain employs TRBV4-1 and TRBJ2-2; 8 positions match TRBD2. The CDR3 loop spans 16 amino acids. J was trimmed by 7 bases and V by 3 bases; bases with no gene match: 10. Germline CDR1 is MGHRA and CDR2 is YSYEKL. For the CDR3, the DNA is TGCGCCAGCAGCCAGATAGCGGGGATTAGTGTCGGGGAGCTGTTTTTT. This gives the protein CASSQIAGISVGELFF.

The V and J genes are TRBV4-1 and TRBJ2-5, with 9 bases that match TRBD1. The CDR3 runs to 16 residues. Trimming at V came to 3 bases and at J to 5 bases, leaving 10 bases not matched to a gene. Germline V lookup: CDR1 MGHRA, CDR2 YSYEKL. This CDR3 is CASSQNAGQGRETQYF. DNA for the CDR3: TGCGCCAGCAGCCAGAACGCGGGACAGGGCAGGGAGACCCAGTACTTC.

The CDR3 DNA follows: TGTGCCAGCAGCTTAGATTTGGCCAACGTCCTGACTTTC. This gives the protein CASSLDLANVLTF. This chain connects TRBV11-2 to TRBJ2-6; D unresolved. Germline CDR1 reads SGHAT; CDR2 reads FQNNGV. The ends were cut back, 0 bases at V and 6 bases at J, with 3 bases in the middle. This CDR3 contains 13 residues.

CDR3 in DNA: TGCAGTGCAATAGAAGACCGGGAGCAGTACTTC. Translating it yields CSAIEDREQYF. V usage is TRBV20-1 and J usage is TRBJ2-7; D remains ambiguous. The V gene lost 6 bases and the J gene lost 7 bases, with 13 bases spanning the gap. CDR1 DFQATT and CDR2 SNEGSKA come from the germline V gene (reference sequence). The CDR3 totals 11 residues.

The rearrangement links TRBV6-6 to TRBJ1-3; unclear D gene. Germline assignment: CDR1 MNHNY and CDR2 SVGAGI (reference sequence). V lost 5 bases to trimming and J lost 0 bases, with 8 bases between them. The CDR3 extends over 14 amino acids. CDR3 sequence reads: CASSRASSGNTIYF. The CDR3 DNA follows: TGTGCCAGCAGTCGAGCGAGCTCTGGAAACACCATATATTTT.

The chain has TRBV5-6 and TRBJ2-1; D remains unclear. V lost 0 bases and J lost 3, with 4 bases in between. Per germline, CDR1 SGHDT and CDR2 YYEEEE. The CDR3 covers 13 residues. CDR3 protein: CASSLVYYNEQFF. As DNA, the CDR3 is TGTGCCAGCAGCTTGGTTTACTACAATGAGCAGTTCTTC. Variable domain in full (rest from reference TRBV5-6 and TRBJ2-1): DAGVTQSPTHLIKTRGQQVTLRCSPKSGHDTVSWYQQALGQGPQFIFQYYEEEERQRGNFPDRFSGHQFPNYSSELNVNALLLGDSALYLCASSLVYYNEQFFGPGTRLTVL.

A remark on this clone: A single base separates this from a much larger clone, so it may be a read error. The chain recombines TRBV6-1 with TRBJ2-5, with 13 bases lining up with TRBD2. Germline-derived CDR1 and CDR2 are MNHNS and SASEGT. V lost 1 base, J lost 4 bases, and 6 bases stayed unmatched. The CDR3 loop spans 17 amino acids. The CDR3 DNA reads as TGTGCCAGCAGTGAAGAACTAGCGGGGGGGGCGGGAGAGACCCAGTACTTC. This codes for CASSEELAGGAGETQYF.

This sequence joins TRBV7-3 and TRBJ2-3; 10 bases match TRBD2. This CDR3 region has 16 residues. V lost 1 base to trimming and J lost 2 bases; unmatched junction nucleotides: 3. From germline, CDR1 is SGHTA and CDR2 FQGTGA. CDR3 amino acids: CASSLNLAGDTDTQYF. The CDR3 coding sequence is TGTGCCAGCAGCTTAAATCTAGCGGGGGACACAGATACGCAGTATTTT.

This clone has a count of ten or more. The chain uses TRBV15 and TRBJ2-7, with D uncertain. The germline V and J ends were trimmed by 0 bases and 13 bases, with 16 bases remaining between them. Germline V CDR1 and CDR2: LNHNV, YYDKDF (reference sequence). The CDR3 spans 13 residues. The CDR3 spells CATSRDPVAALYF. CDR3 DNA: TGTGCCACCAGCAGAGACCCGGTTGCGGCACTCTACTTC.

This clone was picked up a small number of times. CDR3 nucleotide sequence: TGTGCCGGAAGCGGGGGGAAGGCTACGGGCCAGTTCTTC. Amino acid sequence: CAGSGGKATGQFF. The chain couples TRBV30 to TRBJ2-1; 9 nucleotides agree with TRBD2. CDR3 length: 13 amino acids. V shed 8 bases and J 13 bases; nucleotides not matched to a gene: 15. Germline CDR1 is GTSNPN and CDR2 is SVGIG (reference sequence).

This clone is a singleton in its sample. The chain has TRBV9 and TRBJ1-1; TRBD1 might be the D (6 bases). The CDR3 is 15 residues long. V was clipped by 4 bases and J by 10 bases, with 23 bases between them. Germline V lookup: CDR1 SGDLS, CDR2 YYNGEE. CDR3: CASSPGGGENRVAFF. DNA of the CDR3: TGTGCCAGCAGCCCGGGAGGGGGGGAGAACAGAGTAGCTTTCTTT.

This rearrangement joins TRBV7-9 to TRBJ1-2; no reliable D call. The V end was cut by 3 bases, the J end by 5 bases, with 10 bases between. Germline lookup yields CDR1 SEHNR and CDR2 FQNEAQ (reference sequence). CDR3 length: 13 amino acids. The chain's CDR3 is CASSFSDRYGYTF. The CDR3 region has the DNA TGTGCCAGCAGCTTTTCAGACCGTTATGGCTACACCTTC. Based on the CDR3 plus reference TRBV7-9 and TRBJ1-2, the full variable domain is DTGVSQNPRHKITKRGQNVTFRCDPISEHNRLYWYRQTLGQGPEFLTYFQNEAQLEKSRLLSDRFSAERPKGSFSTLEIQRTEQGDSAMYLCASSFSDRYGYTFGSGTRLTVV.